These 19 T cell receptor beta chains came from one sample sequenced in a study of T cell responses to AZD1222 COVID-19 vaccine. The method was immunoSEQ multiplex PCR; TCRdb's version includes in-frame clones alone and lacks a portion of them. The sample lists approximately 140,000 clones, 82% occurring once. Sequencing was performed on peripheral blood, taken on day 0 of MenACWY control vaccination. These receptors all stem from an adult in good health.

V gene TRBV24-1 combines with J gene TRBJ1-2, with D uncertain. From germline, CDR1 is KGHDR and CDR2 SFDVKD. This CDR3 region has 15 residues. The V gene lost 2 bases and the J gene lost 4 bases, with 13 bases spanning the gap. This CDR3 is CATSDSSTSPYGYTF. Written as DNA, the CDR3 is TGTGCCACCAGTGATTCCTCGACCAGTCCCTATGGCTACACCTTC.

This clone was seen only once. V usage is TRBV11-2 and J usage is TRBJ1-2; D perhaps matches TRBD1 (5 bases). Germline loops: CDR1 SGHAT, CDR2 FQNNGV. The CDR3 runs 14 residues. V lost 4 bases and J lost 8, with 17 bases in between. The CDR3: CASSSPRGRPGYTF. In nucleotides, the CDR3 is TGTGCCAGCAGCTCCCCCCGGGGCCGACCGGGCTACACCTTC. The variable domain in full, with the rest retrieved from reference TRBV11-2 and TRBJ1-2, is EAGVAQSPRYKIIEKRQSVAFWCNPISGHATLYWYQQILGQGPKLLIQFQNNGVVDDSQLPKDRFSAERLKGVDSTLKIQPAKLEDSAVYLCASSSPRGRPGYTFGSGTRLTVV.

This clone was seen a single time. V and J are TRBV28 and TRBJ1-2, with D unclear. Between the trimmed V and J ends, which lost 10 bases and 0 bases, there was a span of 24 bases. The CDR3 totals 17 residues. The germline CDR1 and CDR2 sequences are MDHEN and SYDVKM. CDR3: CATQIDGDRYPNYGYTF. The CDR3 nucleotides are TGTGCCACCCAAATCGACGGAGATAGGTATCCTAACTATGGCTACACCTTC.

V usage is TRBV7-9 and J usage is TRBJ1-1; the match to TRBD1 covers 8 bases. There are 15 residues in the CDR3. CDR1 is SEHNR, CDR2 FQNEAQ, per germline (reference sequence). The junction had 16 bases not matched to a gene; V was cut back by 5 bases and J by 11 bases. CDR3 in amino acids: CASSPGQGRRPMAFF. CDR3 DNA sequence: TGTGCCAGCAGCCCAGGACAGGGAAGGCGTCCCATGGCTTTCTTT.

This rearrangement joins TRBV7-3 to TRBJ2-2; D gene uncertain. The CDR3 spans 13 residues. Trimming took 0 bases from V and 4 from J, leaving 3 bases between them. Germline-derived CDR1 and CDR2 are SGHTA and FQGTGA. The CDR3 DNA sequence: TGTGCCAGCAGCTTAACGTCCACCGGGGAGCTGTTTTTT. Amino acids: CASSLTSTGELFF. Based on the CDR3 plus reference TRBV7-3 and TRBJ2-2, the full variable domain is GAGVSQTPSNKVTEKGKYVELRCDPISGHTALYWYRQSLGQGPEFLIYFQGTGAADDSGLPNDRFFAVRPEGSVSTLKIQRTERGDSAVYLCASSLTSTGELFFGEGSRLTVL.

The chain couples TRBV3-1 (or the pseudogene TRBV3-2) to TRBJ1-3; D is perhaps TRBD1 (6 bases). Germline CDR1 and CDR2: LGHDT and YNNKEL (reference sequence). The CDR3 is 16 amino acids. Trimming pared 5 bases from V and 0 bases from J, leaving 14 bases between. The CDR3 sequence: CASSYGTPGSGNTIYF. The CDR3 DNA reads as TGTGCCAGCAGCTACGGGACACCAGGCTCTGGAAACACCATATATTTT.

This clone was observed a handful of times. The chain is built from TRBV18 and TRBJ1-1; the D gene is possibly TRBD1 (5 bases). The CDR3 has 12 amino acids. V was shortened by 3 bases and J by 11 bases, with 13 bases between the two germline ends. Per the germline V gene, CDR1 is KGHSH and CDR2 is LQKENI. CDR3 protein: CASSPDTNRAFF. Written as DNA, the CDR3 is TGTGCCAGCTCACCGGACACCAACCGGGCTTTCTTT.

The CDR3 is CASSEDYKGTEAFF. The CDR3 DNA is TGTGCCAGCAGTGAAGACTACAAAGGGACTGAAGCTTTCTTT. The genes are TRBV25-1 and TRBJ1-1; no reliable D call. With 2 bases removed from V and 5 bases from J, the gap between germline ends came to 12 bases. CDR3 length: 14 amino acids. Germline V gene lookup returns CDR1 MGHDK and CDR2 SYGVNS.

This chain uses TRBV5-1 with TRBJ1-5, with D maybe TRBD1 (5 bases). The germline V and J ends were trimmed by 3 bases and 2 bases, with 15 bases remaining between them. The germline V gene has CDR1 SGHRS and CDR2 YFSETQ. The CDR3 covers 16 residues. CDR3 DNA sequence: TGCGCCAGCAGCTCCCTTGTAGGGGCTTGCAATCAGCCCCAGCATTTT. It encodes CASSSLVGACNQPQHF.

This clone was recorded once. The rearrangement uses TRBV11-1 and TRBJ1-6; no clear D. CDR1 and CDR2 (germline): SGHAT, FQDESV (reference sequence). The CDR3 spans 15 residues. The V and J ends lost 2 bases and 1 base respectively, with 6 bases between them. CDR3 DNA: TGTGCCAGCAGCTTACGCAGTTCCTATAATTCACCCCTCCACTTT. Protein: CASSLRSSYNSPLHF.

The gene calls are TRBV19 and TRBJ2-1; no definite D call. The germline CDR1 and CDR2 sequences are LNHDA and SQIVND (reference sequence). V shed 1 base and J shed 8 bases, with 15 bases lying between them. There are 15 residues in the CDR3. DNA for the CDR3: TGTGCCAGTAGTATAGGAAGGGCCTCGGAATATGAGCAGTTCTTC. Its translation: CASSIGRASEYEQFF.

This chain uses TRBV19 with TRBJ1-5; D gene unclear. This CDR3 has 16 residues. Germline loops: CDR1 LNHDA, CDR2 SQIVND (reference sequence). The V and J ends lost 4 bases and 3 bases respectively, with 16 bases between them. The CDR3 region has the DNA TGTGCCAGTAGTACCCGGACCGCACCTTCCAATCAGCCCCAGCATTTT. Translation: CASSTRTAPSNQPQHF.

J is TRBJ1-6 and V is TRBV3-1 (or the pseudogene TRBV3-2), with a possible D match to TRBD1 (6 bases). The V gene lost 1 base and the J gene lost 7 bases, with 8 bases spanning the gap. The germline gives CDR1 LGHDT, CDR2 YNNKEL (reference sequence). The CDR3 is made up of 14 amino acids. CDR3: CASSQGTANSPLHF. CDR3 coding DNA: TGTGCCAGCAGCCAAGGGACAGCCAATTCACCCCTCCACTTT.

The chain recombines TRBV10-2 with TRBJ1-5; maybe TRBD1 (6 bases). CDR3 length: 14 amino acids. Trimming removed 2 bases at V and 3 bases at J, with 8 bases between. CDR1 WSHSY and CDR2 SAAADI come from the germline V gene. CDR3 sequence (DNA): TGCGCCAGCAGTGAGCGACAGGCCAATCAGCCCCAGCATTTT. It specifies CASSERQANQPQHF.

CDR3 residues: CASSLYLSGANVLTF. In DNA, the CDR3 is TGTGCCAGCAGCTTATATCTCTCTGGGGCCAACGTCCTGACTTTC. The rearrangement links TRBV7-9 to TRBJ2-6; D not resolved. This CDR3 is 15 amino acids long. V shed 2 bases and J shed 0 bases, with 5 bases lying between them. Looked up from germline, CDR1 is SEHNR and CDR2 is FQNEAQ (reference sequence).

This clone turned up a few times. The chain is built from TRBV7-6 and TRBJ1-1; no clear D. With 1 base removed from V and 8 bases from J, the gap between germline ends came to 32 bases. Germline V CDR1 and CDR2: SGHVS, FNYEAQ. This CDR3 is 20 amino acids long. This CDR3 reads CASSLVPGWEATLPGVEAFF. CDR3 bases: TGTGCCAGCAGCTTAGTTCCTGGATGGGAGGCTACATTACCTGGCGTCGAAGCTTTCTTT. Looking up the rest from reference TRBV7-6 and TRBJ1-1 gives the full variable domain: GAGVSQSPRYKVTKRGQDVALRCDPISGHVSLYWYRQALGQGPEFLTYFNYEAQQDKSGLPNDRFSAERPEGSISTLTIQRTEQRDSAMYRCASSLVPGWEATLPGVEAFFGQGTRLTVV.

The chain links TRBV7-3 to TRBJ2-3; 8 nucleotides align to TRBD2. Germline CDR1 is SGHTA and CDR2 is FQGTGA. Losses at the gene ends were 2 bases for V and 1 base for J; bases not matched to a gene: 5. CDR3 size: 16 residues. CDR3 nucleotide sequence: TGTGCCAGCAGCTTACGGAGCGGGGGACGCACAGATACGCAGTATTTT. This encodes CASSLRSGGRTDTQYF.

The genes are TRBV6-2 or TRBV6-3 and TRBJ1-1, with D unresolved. Germline loops: CDR1 MNHEY, CDR2 SVGEGT. V was shortened by 2 bases and J by 0 bases, with 10 bases between the two germline ends. The CDR3 loop spans 15 amino acids. CDR3 DNA: TGTGCCAGCAGTTACACGGGTTTTATGAACACTGAAGCTTTCTTT. Protein sequence: CASSYTGFMNTEAFF.

This chain joins TRBV27 and TRBJ2-3; D might be TRBD2 (5 bases). V lost 3 bases to trimming and J lost 4 bases, with 17 bases between them. The CDR3 runs 16 residues. The germline V gene encodes CDR1 MNHEY and CDR2 SMNVEV (reference sequence). CDR3 in amino acids: CASSFLADPVSDTQYF. CDR3 in DNA: TGTGCCAGCAGTTTCCTAGCCGACCCCGTGTCAGATACGCAGTATTTT.